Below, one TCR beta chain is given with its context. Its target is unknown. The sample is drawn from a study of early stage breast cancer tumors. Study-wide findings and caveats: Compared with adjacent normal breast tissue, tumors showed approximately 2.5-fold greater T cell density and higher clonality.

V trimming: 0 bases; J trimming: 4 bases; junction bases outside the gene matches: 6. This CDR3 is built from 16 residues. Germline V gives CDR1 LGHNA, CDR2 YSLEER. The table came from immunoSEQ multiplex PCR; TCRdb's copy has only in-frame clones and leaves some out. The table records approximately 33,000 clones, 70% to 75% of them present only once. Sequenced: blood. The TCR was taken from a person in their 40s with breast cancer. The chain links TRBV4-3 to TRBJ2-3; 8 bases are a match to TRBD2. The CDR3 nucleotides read TGCGCCAGCAGCCAAGATTACACGGGAGGGGCAGATACGCAGTATTTT. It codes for CASSQDYTGGADTQYF.